The next 20 T cell receptor beta chains were all read from a single sample in a study of blood T cell repertoires in COVID-19. Generated by immunoSEQ multiplex PCR, the TCRdb table keeps only in-frame clones and is missing some. This sample has approximately 500,000 clones, with 80% to 90% found just once. Sequenced sample: peripheral blood. The receptors derive from a human donor in a cohort sampled during active COVID-19.

The chain uses TRBV12-3 or TRBV12-4 and TRBJ2-2, with 7 bases that match TRBD1. The CDR3 loop spans 13 amino acids. The J segment lost 7 bases and the V segment lost 6 bases, leaving 5 bases of the junction unmatched. CDR3 protein: CASRQGTVGELFF. In nucleotides, the CDR3 is TGTGCCAGCAGACAGGGGACGGTCGGGGAGCTGTTTTTT.

In regard to this clone: At one boundary the junction diverges from the germline segment, which might be a read error. The rearrangement links TRBV7-6 to TRBJ1-3; perhaps TRBD1 as D (5 bases). CDR1 is SGHVS and CDR2 is FNYEAQ in the germline V gene. CDR3 length: 16 amino acids. The CDR3 nucleotides read TGTGCCAGCAGTCCAGGGTTATTGACCTCTGGAAACATCATATATTTT. This codes for CASSPGLLTSGNIIYF.

The chain couples TRBV14 to TRBJ1-2; D is undetermined. The germline V gene has CDR1 SGHDN and CDR2 FVKESK. This CDR3 has 14 amino acids. Between the trimmed V and J ends, which lost 6 bases and 8 bases, there was a span of 19 bases. The CDR3 DNA is TGTGCCAGCAGTCCCCTCGCGGCTCCCTCCGGCTACACCTTC. Residues: CASSPLAAPSGYTF.

The chain joins TRBV24-1 to TRBJ2-1; 11 positions match TRBD1. The CDR3 sequence is 17 residues long. Germline CDR1 and CDR2: KGHDR and SFDVKD. V was pared by 4 bases and J by 7 bases, with 11 bases of the junction left unmatched. The CDR3 here is CATSDQGQGALWNEQFF. For the CDR3, the DNA is TGTGCCACCAGTGACCAAGGACAGGGGGCTTTATGGAATGAGCAGTTCTTC.

This clone was recorded once. The rearrangement links TRBV5-4 to TRBJ2-1; D gene uncertain. Germline loops: CDR1 SGHNT, CDR2 YYREEE (reference sequence). The CDR3 extends over 12 amino acids. The V end lost 0 bases, the J end lost 8 bases, and 6 bases lay between the germline ends. The CDR3 nucleotides are TGTGCCAGCAGCTTGGTGTGGCATGAGCAGTTCTTC. It yields the protein CASSLVWHEQFF.

This clone was seen more than once but under ten times. The chain has TRBV5-6 and TRBJ1-1; D unclear. V lost 4 bases to trimming and J lost 7 bases, with 14 bases between them. CDR1 SGHDT and CDR2 YYEEEE come from the germline V gene. This CDR3 region has 13 residues. In DNA, the CDR3 is TGTGCCAGCAGCCCGAGCTGGGCAAGTGAAGCTTTCTTT. It yields the protein CASSPSWASEAFF. The variable domain in full, completed from reference TRBV5-6 and TRBJ1-1, reads DAGVTQSPTHLIKTRGQQVTLRCSPKSGHDTVSWYQQALGQGPQFIFQYYEEEERQRGNFPDRFSGHQFPNYSSELNVNALLLGDSALYLCASSPSWASEAFFGQGTRLTVV.

This clone appeared once. The chain uses TRBV15 and TRBJ1-6; 8 positions agree with TRBD1. J lost 2 bases, V lost 3 bases, and 6 bases had no gene match. The CDR3 is 17 residues long. CDR1 is LNHNV and CDR2 is YYDKDF in the germline V gene (reference sequence). The CDR3 DNA follows: TGTGCCACCAGCAGGCAAAGACAGGGGACCTATAATTCACCCCTCCACTTT. Amino acids: CATSRQRQGTYNSPLHF.

The chain carries TRBV3-1 (or the pseudogene TRBV3-2) and TRBJ2-6; D not certain. Per the germline V gene, CDR1 is LGHDT and CDR2 is YNNKEL (reference sequence). The ends were cut back, 4 bases at V and 4 bases at J, with 5 bases in the middle. There are 13 residues in the CDR3. The DNA of the CDR3 is TGTGCCAGCAGCCTATCCGGGGCCAACGTCCTGACTTTC. This gives the protein CASSLSGANVLTF.

The V and J genes are TRBV5-8 and TRBJ2-7; 8 positions match TRBD1. J gave up 2 bases and V 5 bases, and 9 bases lay outside the gene matches. CDR3 size: 15 residues. In germline, CDR1 is SGHTS, CDR2 YDEGEE. The CDR3 sequence: CASRIQDREPYEQYF. The CDR3 coding sequence is TGTGCCAGCAGAATTCAGGACAGGGAACCCTACGAGCAGTACTTC.

The chain links TRBV28 to TRBJ2-7; tentative D call: TRBD2 (6 bases). The germline CDR1 and CDR2 sequences are MDHEN and SYDVKM. This CDR3 is 14 amino acids long. The V end was cut by 10 bases, the J end by 6 bases, with 22 bases between. CDR3: CATGRLAGRGEQYF. The CDR3 coding sequence is TGTGCCACCGGGAGATTAGCTGGACGGGGCGAGCAGTACTTC.

The rearrangement links TRBV7-6 to TRBJ1-6, with 10 positions matching TRBD1. CDR3 length: 15 residues. The V gene end was trimmed by 0 bases and the J gene end by 9 bases; junction bases not matched to a gene: 2. The germline CDR1 and CDR2 sequences are SGHVS and FNYEAQ. CDR3 sequence reads: CASSLAGTGVSPLHF. As DNA, the CDR3 is TGTGCCAGCAGCTTAGCCGGGACAGGGGTTTCACCCCTCCACTTT. The whole variable domain, filled in from reference TRBV7-6 and TRBJ1-6, reads GAGVSQSPRYKVTKRGQDVALRCDPISGHVSLYWYRQALGQGPEFLTYFNYEAQQDKSGLPNDRFSAERPEGSISTLTIQRTEQRDSAMYRCASSLAGTGVSPLHFGNGTRLTVT.

The chain couples TRBV24-1 to TRBJ1-2; D possibly corresponds to TRBD1 (5 bases). CDR3 size: 13 residues. Between the trimmed V and J ends, which lost 9 bases and 5 bases, there was a span of 15 bases. The germline V gene has CDR1 KGHDR and CDR2 SFDVKD. The CDR3 loop reads CATGTPGEYGYTF. In DNA form, the CDR3 reads TGTGCCACCGGAACGCCGGGGGAATATGGCTACACCTTC.

This rearrangement joins TRBV19 to TRBJ1-5; D perhaps matches TRBD1 (6 bases). V lost 1 base and J lost 0, with 25 bases in between. This CDR3 contains 21 residues. CDR1 and CDR2 (germline): LNHDA, SQIVND (reference sequence). CDR3: CASSIALDRFSYSDSNQPQHF. The DNA of the CDR3 is TGTGCCAGTAGTATAGCCCTCGACAGGTTCTCTTATAGTGATAGCAATCAGCCCCAGCATTTT.

This chain links TRBV2 with TRBJ2-3; D is undetermined. The germline V and J ends were trimmed by 7 bases and 5 bases, with 19 bases remaining between them. Per the germline V gene, CDR1 is SNHLY and CDR2 is FYNNEI. The CDR3 runs to 15 residues. The CDR3 nucleotides read TGTGCCAGCATTGTTACCGGGTCCCTGGGAGATACGCAGTATTTT. Translated: CASIVTGSLGDTQYF. The full variable domain, with the rest looked up from reference TRBV2 and TRBJ2-3, is EPEVTQTPSHQVTQMGQEVILRCVPISNHLYFYWYRQILGQKVEFLVSFYNNEISEKSEIFDDQFSVERPDGSNFTLKIRSTKLEDSAMYFCASIVTGSLGDTQYFGPGTRLTVL.

This clone was detected only once. The germline gene is not matched at one end of the junction; a read error may be the cause. The chain joins TRBV12-3 or TRBV12-4 to TRBJ2-7, with unresolved D. The CDR3 extends over 12 amino acids. CDR3 sequence: CASSLGLTGQYF. The CDR3 region has the DNA TGTGCCAGCAGCTTAGGCCTTACGGGGCAGTACTTC.

The gene calls are TRBV6-5 and TRBJ2-3; no definite D call. Germline assignment: CDR1 MNHEY and CDR2 SVGAGI. The CDR3 extends over 14 amino acids. With 7 bases removed from V and 2 bases from J, the gap between germline ends came to 13 bases. This CDR3 reads CASKPRVNTDTQYF. The CDR3, as DNA: TGTGCCAGCAAACCCCGGGTTAACACAGATACGCAGTATTTT.

V is TRBV30 and J is TRBJ1-2; 8 bases are shared with TRBD1. Germline trimming cut 4 bases from V and 11 bases from J; bases unmatched to any gene: 6. The CDR3 runs 11 residues. Germline V CDR1 and CDR2: GTSNPN, SVGIG (reference sequence). CDR3 coding DNA: TGTGCCTGGAACAGGGGGGCACTGTACACCTTC. It specifies CAWNRGALYTF.

J is TRBJ2-7 and V is TRBV5-8, with D maybe TRBD2 (6 bases). CDR1 and CDR2 (germline): SGHTS, YDEGEE. V was cut by 0 bases and J by 6 bases, with 16 bases left in between. This CDR3 comprises 15 residues. In nucleotides, the CDR3 is TGTGCCAGCAGCTTGGTATCGGGAGCTTGGGGCGAGCAGTACTTC. It encodes CASSLVSGAWGEQYF. Together with reference TRBV5-8 and TRBJ2-7, the CDR3 gives the full variable domain: EAGVTQSPTHLIKTRGQQATLRCSPISGHTSVYWYQQALGLGLQFLLWYDEGEERNRGNFPPRFSGRQFPNYSSELNVNALELEDSALYLCASSLVSGAWGEQYFGPGTRLTVT.

The CDR3 nucleotides read TGTGCCAGCAGTTTCCGAGCGGGAGTCATCGAGCAGTACTTC. Its protein product is CASSFRAGVIEQYF. The rearrangement uses TRBV27 and TRBJ2-7; the match to TRBD2 covers 8 bases. The CDR3 contains 14 residues. Looked up from germline, CDR1 is MNHEY and CDR2 is SMNVEV (reference sequence). V was clipped by 3 bases and J by 6 bases; unmatched bases: 7.

The J gene is TRBJ2-7, the V gene TRBV7-3, with 11 positions matching TRBD1. Losses at the gene ends were 11 bases for V and 6 bases for J; bases not matched to a gene: 12. CDR3 length: 14 residues. Germline V gene lookup returns CDR1 SGHTA and CDR2 FQGTGA. The DNA of the CDR3 is TGTGCCTCCTACGGGGGGGACAGGGGGATCGAGCAGTACTTC. Amino acids: CASYGGDRGIEQYF.